This entry features one TCR beta chain sequence. This entry belongs to a study of CD8 T cells in Susac syndrome. V trimming: 6 bases; J trimming: 5 bases; junction bases outside the gene matches: 9. Looked up from germline, CDR1 is SQVTM and CDR2 is ANQGSEA. The CDR3 spans 13 residues. An input of roughly 0.5 to 1 ug of RNA was subjected to reverse transcription using random hexamers. A multiplex approach, immunoSEQ multiplex PCR, amplified TCR beta CDR3 across 54 Vbeta and 13 Jbeta. MiXCR, run by TCRdb on the immunoSEQ multiplex PCR reads, gives a single entry per CDR3 protein. Seen here are around 99,000 distinct CDR3 sequences, about 95% observed once, and the top ten hold about 0.1%. TCR beta sequences were obtained from blood CD8+ and CD4+ T cells.

Sequenced sample: CD4+ T cells from PBMCs. This chain connects TRBV29-1 to TRBJ2-5, with 7 bases fitting TRBD1. This clonotype originated in a human donor in good health. The CDR3 loop is CSVAQGVKETQYF. The CDR3 DNA reads as TGCAGCGTAGCGCAGGGGGTGAAGGAGACCCAGTACTTC. The entire variable domain, with the rest obtained from reference TRBV29-1 and TRBJ2-5, is as follows: SAVISQKPSRDICQRGTSLTIQCQVDSQVTMMFWYRQQPGQSLTLIATANQGSEATYESGFVIDKFPISRPNLTFSTLTVSNMSPEDSSIYLCSVAQGVKETQYFGPGTRLLVL.